This TCR beta chain is from a study of PD-1 and CTLA-4 blockade in melanoma. Sequencing used immunoSEQ multiplex PCR; TCRdb keeps in-frame clones, though not all of them. The sample includes about 32,000 clones, 88% of them seen just once. Trimming took off 4 bases at V and 5 bases at J, with 8 bases between the two ends. Germline V gene sequence: CDR1 LGHDT, CDR2 YNNKEL (reference sequence). The CDR3 is made up of 12 amino acids. The TCR was taken from a human donor with melanoma. V gene TRBV3-1 (or the pseudogene TRBV3-2) combines with J gene TRBJ2-5; perhaps D is TRBD1 or TRBD2 (5 bases each). This specimen consisted of CD8+ T cells from peripheral blood, obtained from a patient given anti-PD-1 treatment. CDR3 bases: TGTGCCAGCAGCCCCGGGGCGGAGACCCAGTACTTC. Translating gives CASSPGAETQYF.